A selection of T cell receptor beta chains follows, all from one sample in a study of molecular identifiers for immune sequencing clone quantification. Each CDR3 protein is one row after TCRdb ran MiXCR on the PCR reads. The sample lists 300,000 to 350,000 distinct CDR3 sequences; over 20% were seen once. The sample comprised naive CD8+ T cells from blood, with Jurkat cell RNA spiked in. Receptors originate from a human donor in good health. Some libraries in this study had Jurkat cell RNA spiked in. Both conserved end residues are trimmed from each CDR3.

J	V	CDR3
TRBJ1-6	TRBV7-9	ASSAGSSPLH
TRBJ2-7	TRBV7-2	ASSPWTSGDYEQY
TRBJ2-5	TRBV19	ASSIGGGEETQY
TRBJ1-4	TRBV7-6	ASSPRGTNEKLF
TRBJ2-1	TRBV11-2	ASSHQGGFNEQF
TRBJ2-3	TRBV28	ASSGRRGTQY
TRBJ1-2	TRBV7-9	ASSLVRDGRVSPYGYT
TRBJ2-1	TRBV11-2	ASSLGGPYNEQF
TRBJ2-3	TRBV6-2/TRBV6-3	ASSYSRASSTDTQY
TRBJ2-7	TRBV9	ASSVGQNYEQY
TRBJ2-3	TRBV7-8	ASSLAPDPDTQY
TRBJ2-7	TRBV4-3	ASSQDRLAGSYEQY
TRBJ2-2	TRBV28	ASRLPRTGASGELF
TRBJ1-3	TRBV27	ASVWGNTIY
TRBJ2-7	TRBV4-3	ASSQEWQSGSYEQY
TRBJ2-2	TRBV13	ASSKTGTGMTGELF
TRBJ2-2	TRBV9	ASSVRGSPNTGELF
TRBJ2-5	TRBV7-3	ASSLSGTGLETQY
TRBJ2-5	TRBV13	ASSEGTDGETQY
TRBJ2-7	TRBV20-1	SARTPGTYSYEQY
TRBJ2-7	TRBV4-1	ASSQERADPYEQY
TRBJ2-7	TRBV20-1	SASNYRRGGVEQH
TRBJ2-7	TRBV20-1	SARDRRLAGYYEQY
TRBJ2-7	TRBV28	ASSSTGTSLHEQY
TRBJ1-6	TRBV19	ASSIQSGTVPLH
TRBJ1-1	TRBV28	ASRNYRNTEAF
TRBJ2-5	TRBV7-9	ASSLAQGKDETQH